A single sample gave rise to the 22 T cell receptor beta chains below, sequenced in a study of shared clonotypes between healthy human individuals. Only in-frame clones appear in the TCRdb table, and some are missing; sequencing was by immunoSEQ multiplex PCR. The sample yields about 2.4 million clones, roughly 93% seen once. The sample comprised naive CD4+ T cells from PBMCs. As to subset: CD45RA+ positively selected. The receptors were sampled from a man between 18 and 35 years old in good health. Some clones in this sample may be carry-over from other donors' samples.

The gene calls are TRBV30 and TRBJ2-1; D might be TRBD2 (6 bases). Trimming pared 5 bases from V and 8 bases from J, leaving 16 bases between. Germline assignment: CDR1 GTSNPN and CDR2 SVGIG (reference sequence). The CDR3 runs 13 residues. The CDR3 coding sequence is TGTGCCTGGGACCGACTAGGGTTTCATGAGCAGTTCTTC. Translating it yields CAWDRLGFHEQFF.

V is TRBV6-1 and J is TRBJ2-7; a weak D match, TRBD2 (5 bases). The germline V gene encodes CDR1 MNHNS and CDR2 SASEGT. The CDR3 loop spans 14 amino acids. V gave up 8 bases and J gave up 4 bases, with 18 bases separating them. The CDR3 loop is CASQLELARYEQYF. CDR3 bases: TGTGCCAGCCAACTAGAGTTAGCACGTTACGAGCAGTACTTC.

The chain carries TRBV28 and TRBJ1-4, with D perhaps TRBD1 (6 bases). CDR1 is MDHEN, CDR2 SYDVKM, per germline. CDR3 length: 13 amino acids. V lost 10 bases, J lost 0 bases, and 9 bases lay in between. CDR3 protein: CATTGTTNEKLFF. In DNA form, the CDR3 reads TGTGCCACCACAGGGACAACTAATGAAAAACTGTTTTTT. The whole variable domain, remainder taken from reference TRBV28 and TRBJ1-4, is DVKVTQSSRYLVKRTGEKVFLECVQDMDHENMFWYRQDPGLGLRLIYFSYDVKMKEKGDIPEGYSVSREKKERFSLILESASTNQTSMYLCATTGTTNEKLFFGSGTQLSVL.

In its sample, this clone was seen a few times. The germline gene is not matched at one end of the junction; a read error may be the cause. This sequence joins TRBV28 and TRBJ1-1, with 9 positions matching TRBD1. The germline V gene has CDR1 MDHEN and CDR2 SYDVKM. CDR3 length: 13 amino acids. This chain's CDR3 is CASSATLGQGALF. The DNA of the CDR3 is TGTGCCAGCAGTGCGACCCTGGGACAGGGCGCTCTCTTT.

The rearrangement links TRBV7-3 to TRBJ2-2; D is ambiguous. The CDR3 covers 16 residues. The ends were cut back, 1 base at V and 7 bases at J, with 16 bases in the middle. CDR1 and CDR2 (germline): SGHTA, FQGTGA. The CDR3 sequence is CASSLIQASGHGELFF. The CDR3 region has the DNA TGTGCCAGCAGCTTAATTCAGGCTAGTGGGCACGGGGAGCTGTTTTTT.

The J gene is TRBJ2-7, the V gene TRBV2, with a possible D match to TRBD2 (6 bases). Germline CDR1 and CDR2: SNHLY and FYNNEI. With 7 bases removed from V and 4 bases from J, the gap between germline ends came to 8 bases. This CDR3 is 11 amino acids long. The CDR3 DNA reads TGTGCCAGCAAGGCGGGGTACGAGCAGTACTTC. Translated: CASKAGYEQYF.

The chain links TRBV11-2 to TRBJ2-6, with D perhaps being TRBD1 or TRBD2 (6 bases each). Germline V lookup: CDR1 SGHAT, CDR2 FQNNGV. This CDR3 has 17 residues. Between the trimmed V and J ends, which lost 5 bases and 2 bases, there was a span of 16 bases. Here the CDR3 reads CASSPFGRGPGANVLTF. The CDR3 DNA sequence: TGTGCCAGCAGCCCCTTCGGACGGGGGCCTGGGGCCAACGTCCTGACTTTC.

The V and J genes are TRBV6-6 and TRBJ2-7; 7 bases line up with TRBD2. V was clipped by 5 bases and J by 5 bases; unmatched bases: 12. The CDR3 is made up of 15 amino acids. Germline CDR1 reads MNHNY; CDR2 reads SVGAGI (reference sequence). The CDR3 region is CASSARGGRSDEQYF. DNA of the CDR3: TGTGCCAGCAGTGCCCGCGGCGGGAGAAGTGACGAGCAGTACTTC.

The chain carries TRBV7-9 and TRBJ1-1; D might be TRBD1 (5 bases). The V gene lost 1 base and the J gene lost 5 bases, with 14 bases spanning the gap. CDR3 length equals 15 residues. The germline gives CDR1 SEHNR, CDR2 FQNEAQ (reference sequence). The chain's CDR3 is CASSLVPGGSTEAFF. The CDR3 nucleotides read TGTGCCAGCAGCTTAGTGCCGGGGGGTAGTACTGAAGCTTTCTTT. Supplemented by reference TRBV7-9 and TRBJ1-1, the full variable domain reads DTGVSQNPRHKITKRGQNVTFRCDPISEHNRLYWYRQTLGQGPEFLTYFQNEAQLEKSRLLSDRFSAERPKGSFSTLEIQRTEQGDSAMYLCASSLVPGGSTEAFFGQGTRLTVV.

This clone showed up just once. Here the CDR3 DNA reads TGTGCCAGCAGTCTACCTTCTACAGGGAAGAGCTGGACCACTGAAGCTTTCTTT. Its protein is CASSLPSTGKSWTTEAFF. This chain uses TRBV28 with TRBJ1-1; a possible D gene is TRBD1 (6 bases). In germline, CDR1 is MDHEN, CDR2 SYDVKM. V was cut by 5 bases and J by 4 bases, with 26 bases left in between. The CDR3 extends over 18 amino acids. Using reference TRBV28 and TRBJ1-1 for the parts outside the CDR3, the full variable domain is DVKVTQSSRYLVKRTGEKVFLECVQDMDHENMFWYRQDPGLGLRLIYFSYDVKMKEKGDIPEGYSVSREKKERFSLILESASTNQTSMYLCASSLPSTGKSWTTEAFFGQGTRLTVV.

The CDR3 here is CASSTGQGGTGELFF. The CDR3 nucleotides read TGTGCCAGCAGTACGGGACAGGGTGGGACCGGGGAGCTGTTTTTT. V gene TRBV28 combines with J gene TRBJ2-2; 9 bases map to TRBD1. Losses at the gene ends were 5 bases for V and 5 bases for J; bases not matched to a gene: 6. The CDR3 has 15 amino acids. CDR1 is MDHEN, CDR2 SYDVKM, per germline.

The chain joins TRBV7-9 to TRBJ1-4; 8 bases fit TRBD1. V shed 5 bases, J shed 8 bases, and the junction held 7 bases outside the gene matches. The CDR3 has 14 amino acids. Germline V lookup: CDR1 SEHNR, CDR2 FQNEAQ (reference sequence). CDR3 in DNA: TGTGCCAGCAGCCACGGGACAGGTAGAGAAAAACTGTTTTTT. It codes for CASSHGTGREKLFF.

In its sample, this clone was seen once. This same CDR3 is encoded by further DNA sequences in the sample. The V call is TRBV10-3, the J call TRBJ2-5; 7 bases match TRBD2. There are 14 residues in the CDR3. The V gene end was trimmed by 0 bases and the J gene end by 4 bases; junction bases not matched to a gene: 2. From germline, CDR1 is ENHRY and CDR2 SYGVKD. The CDR3 sequence is CAISESGGVETQYF. DNA of the CDR3: TGTGCCATCAGTGAGTCGGGGGGGGTAGAGACCCAGTACTTC.

The V and J genes are TRBV9 and TRBJ1-3, with D possibly being TRBD1 (6 bases). V was shortened by 4 bases and J by 0 bases, with 17 bases between the two germline ends. Germline-derived CDR1 and CDR2 are SGDLS and YYNGEE. There are 17 residues in the CDR3. The CDR3 nucleotides read TGTGCCAGCAGCACTCAAGGCGGGGGGCTCTCTGGAAACACCATATATTTT. Translation: CASSTQGGGLSGNTIYF.

In this sample, this clone turned up once. The genes are TRBV28 and TRBJ1-3, with 8 bases lining up with TRBD1. The CDR3 spans 16 residues. The V gene end was trimmed by 6 bases and the J gene end by 4 bases; junction bases not matched to a gene: 11. Germline V gene lookup returns CDR1 MDHEN and CDR2 SYDVKM. In DNA, the CDR3 is TGTGCCAGCAGCCTCGACAGGGGCTCTCTCGGAAACACCATATATTTT. This encodes CASSLDRGSLGNTIYF.

The chain is built from TRBV19 and TRBJ2-5; D is undetermined. Germline values: CDR1 LNHDA, CDR2 SQIVND (reference sequence). This CDR3 contains 14 residues. Trimming took 0 bases from V and 0 from J, leaving 5 bases between them. CDR3 coding DNA: TGTGCCAGTAGTATAGACCTGTACCAAGAGACCCAGTACTTC. This sequence encodes CASSIDLYQETQYF. The whole variable domain, filled in from reference TRBV19 and TRBJ2-5, reads DGGITQSPKYLFRKEGQNVTLSCEQNLNHDAMYWYRQDPGQGLRLIYYSQIVNDFQKGDIAEGYSVSREKKESFPLTVTSAQKNPTAFYLCASSIDLYQETQYFGPGTRLLVL.

The genes are TRBV7-2 and TRBJ2-3, with D possibly TRBD2 on 6 matching bases. The CDR3 loop spans 16 amino acids. Germline assignment: CDR1 SGHTA and CDR2 FQGNSA. Trimming shortened V by 3 bases and J by 0 bases, and 13 bases separated the two germline ends. The CDR3: CASSFFAGTSTDTQYF. The CDR3 nucleotides read TGTGCCAGCAGCTTTTTTGCGGGGACCAGCACAGATACGCAGTATTTT.

This chain connects TRBV7-2 to TRBJ2-6, with 9 bases fitting TRBD1. The CDR3 extends over 15 amino acids. CDR1 is SGHTA and CDR2 is FQGNSA in the germline V gene. Losses at the gene ends were 5 bases for V and 3 bases for J; bases not matched to a gene: 2. The CDR3 region has the DNA TGTGCCAGCAGCAGGACAGGGGATGGGGCCAACGTCCTGACTTTC. Its translation: CASSRTGDGANVLTF.

As regards this clone: The sample contains more than one DNA sequence encoding this CDR3. The J gene is TRBJ2-7, the V gene TRBV7-2; 10 bases map to TRBD2. V gave up 5 bases and J gave up 3 bases; unmatched junction bases: 4. This CDR3 spans 14 amino acids. CDR1 and CDR2 from the germline V gene are SGHTA and FQGNSA. The chain's CDR3 is CASSPPSGSYEQYF. CDR3 DNA: TGTGCCAGCAGCCCACCTAGCGGGAGCTACGAGCAGTACTTC.

The rearrangement uses TRBV7-6 and TRBJ2-3; 8 positions agree with TRBD2. The V gene's germline CDR1 is SGHVS and CDR2 FNYEAQ. The J segment lost 8 bases and the V segment lost 4 bases, leaving 14 bases of the junction unmatched. The CDR3 length is 16 residues. CDR3 protein: CASSSAGSGVRATQYF. The CDR3 coding sequence is TGTGCCAGCAGCTCCGCGGGTAGCGGGGTTCGGGCTACGCAGTATTTT.

This chain links TRBV5-4 with TRBJ1-5; D ambiguous. V was pared by 6 bases and J by 9 bases, with 25 bases between. The CDR3 totals 16 residues. Germline CDR1 reads SGHNT; CDR2 reads YYREEE (reference sequence). The CDR3 DNA sequence: TGTGCCAGCATAAAACAGTGGGATACGCCCCCCCCGCCCCAGCATTTT. It translates to CASIKQWDTPPPPQHF. The whole variable domain, filled in from reference TRBV5-4 and TRBJ1-5, reads ETGVTQSPTHLIKTRGQQVTLRCSSQSGHNTVSWYQQALGQGPQFIFQYYREEENGRGNFPPRFSGLQFPNYSSELNVNALELDDSALYLCASIKQWDTPPPPQHFGDGTRLSIL.

The chain combines TRBV7-9 with TRBJ1-1, with TRBD1 as a possible D gene (5 bases). The germline gives CDR1 SEHNR, CDR2 FQNEAQ (reference sequence). V shed 5 bases and J shed 1 base, with 8 bases lying between them. The CDR3 length is 13 residues. The CDR3 here is CASSGAGNTEAFF. The CDR3 nucleotides read TGTGCCAGCAGCGGGGCGGGGAACACTGAAGCTTTCTTT.